These T cell receptor beta chains were read from a single sample in a study of TIL therapy for anti-PD-1-resistant metastatic lung cancer. Sequenced by immunoSEQ multiplex PCR; TCRdb stores in-frame clones only, minus some. Found here are tens of thousands of clones, about nine tenths of them singletons; the top ten hold just over 2.5%. The sequenced sample was blood, obtained at baseline. Source of these receptors: a person between 25 and 80 years old with non-small cell lung cancer. Each CDR3 is given with its conserved first and last residue. Fields, in order: V gene, clone size, J gene, D gene, CDR3 DNA, CDR3 protein. A D gene is named only where the DNA matches it firmly. Only part of the rows carry a size: once, few, many, or a class if the clone is expanded.

v_call: TRBV5-6; clone_size: once; j_call: TRBJ2-1; d_call: NA; cdr3_nt: TGTGCCAGCAGCTTACAATCGGGGCCACTCTTC; cdr3_aa: CASSLQSGPLF
v_call: TRBV5-1; clone_size: NA; j_call: TRBJ2-3; d_call: NA; cdr3_nt: TGCGCCAGCAGCCCGTGGACAGTCTCTAGCACAGATACGCAGTATTTT; cdr3_aa: CASSPWTVSSTDTQYF
v_call: TRBV2; clone_size: NA; j_call: TRBJ2-7; d_call: TRBD2; cdr3_nt: TGTGCCAGCAGCCAGACTAGCGGGAGGGGGTACGAGCAGTACTTC; cdr3_aa: CASSQTSGRGYEQYF
v_call: TRBV6-5; clone_size: NA; j_call: TRBJ1-2; d_call: TRBD1; cdr3_nt: TGTGCCAGCAGTTACTGGGTGGCAGGGGGAAGCTATGGCTACACCTTC; cdr3_aa: CASSYWVAGGSYGYTF
v_call: TRBV15; clone_size: NA; j_call: TRBJ1-1; d_call: TRBD1; cdr3_nt: TGTGCCACCAGCAGAGAGCTGACAGGGTTCACTGAAGCTTTCTTT; cdr3_aa: CATSRELTGFTEAFF
v_call: TRBV7-9; clone_size: NA; j_call: TRBJ2-5; d_call: NA; cdr3_nt: TGTGCCAGCAGCTTTGGCTTTAAAGAGACCCAGTACTTC; cdr3_aa: CASSFGFKETQYF
v_call: TRBV20-1; clone_size: once; j_call: TRBJ2-1; d_call: TRBD2; cdr3_nt: TGCAGTGCTAGTTCGGGACTAGCGGGGGGGCAGAAGGGTGATGAGCAGTTCTTC; cdr3_aa: CSASSGLAGGQKGDEQFF
v_call: TRBV6-5; clone_size: NA; j_call: TRBJ1-2; d_call: NA; cdr3_nt: TGTGCCAGCAGTCCCGATCCGACGGGAAACTATGGCTACACCTTC; cdr3_aa: CASSPDPTGNYGYTF
v_call: TRBV5-5; clone_size: NA; j_call: TRBJ2-1; d_call: NA; cdr3_nt: TGTGCCAGCAGCTTTTTCGCTAGCTATAATGAGCAGTTCTTC; cdr3_aa: CASSFFASYNEQFF
v_call: TRBV7-2; clone_size: once; j_call: TRBJ2-5; d_call: NA; cdr3_nt: TGTGCCAGCAGCTTCCAGGAGAAGGAGACCCAGTACTTC; cdr3_aa: CASSFQEKETQYF
v_call: TRBV11-3; clone_size: NA; j_call: TRBJ1-1; d_call: NA; cdr3_nt: TGTGCCAGCAGGCGGACGGCGAACACTGAAGCTTTCTTT; cdr3_aa: CASRRTANTEAFF
v_call: TRBV14; clone_size: NA; j_call: TRBJ1-3; d_call: TRBD1; cdr3_nt: TGTGCCAGCAGCCAAGGACAGGGGGCCTTCCTCTCTGGAAACACCATATATTTT; cdr3_aa: CASSQGQGAFLSGNTIYF
v_call: TRBV19; clone_size: NA; j_call: TRBJ2-3; d_call: NA; cdr3_nt: TGTGCCAGTAGTGGGGGCCCCCTCCAAGATACGCAGTATTTT; cdr3_aa: CASSGGPLQDTQYF
v_call: TRBV4-1; clone_size: NA; j_call: TRBJ2-2; d_call: TRBD1; cdr3_nt: TGCGCCAGCAGCCAACCCACTTACGACAGGGGGCCGAACACCGGGGAGCTGTTTTTT; cdr3_aa: CASSQPTYDRGPNTGELFF
v_call: TRBV6-5; clone_size: NA; j_call: TRBJ2-2; d_call: NA; cdr3_nt: TGTGCCAGCAGGCCCGGGACTGCGGGAGGGGAGCTGTTTTTT; cdr3_aa: CASRPGTAGGELFF
v_call: TRBV7-9; clone_size: NA; j_call: TRBJ1-6; d_call: NA; cdr3_nt: TGTGCCAGCACCCCCACAGGGCCTAATTCACCCCTCCACTTT; cdr3_aa: CASTPTGPNSPLHF
v_call: TRBV6-1; clone_size: NA; j_call: TRBJ1-1; d_call: NA; cdr3_nt: TGTGCCAGCAGTGAAACAACCGGGACATCCACTGAAGCTTTCTTT; cdr3_aa: CASSETTGTSTEAFF
v_call: TRBV5-1; clone_size: few; j_call: TRBJ1-5; d_call: NA; cdr3_nt: TGCGCCAGCAGCCCGGGGGTGATTAGCAATCAGCCCCAGCATTTT; cdr3_aa: CASSPGVISNQPQHF
v_call: TRBV30; clone_size: NA; j_call: TRBJ2-1; d_call: NA; cdr3_nt: TGTGCCTGGAGCCTCGGGGCGGGGCAGTTCTTC; cdr3_aa: CAWSLGAGQFF
v_call: TRBV19; clone_size: once; j_call: TRBJ2-7; d_call: NA; cdr3_nt: TGTGCCAGTAGTATGGGAAGGGCCCTTTCGCAGTACTTC; cdr3_aa: CASSMGRALSQYF
v_call: TRBV28; clone_size: NA; j_call: TRBJ1-5; d_call: TRBD1; cdr3_nt: TGTGCCAGCCTGGACAGGGTAAATCAGCCCCAGCATTTT; cdr3_aa: CASLDRVNQPQHF
v_call: TRBV4-2; clone_size: few; j_call: TRBJ1-1; d_call: TRBD1; cdr3_nt: TGTGCCAGCAGCCAAGGGACAGGGTTTGAAGCTTTCTTT; cdr3_aa: CASSQGTGFEAFF
v_call: TRBV19; clone_size: NA; j_call: TRBJ2-5; d_call: NA; cdr3_nt: TGTGCCAGTAGTATAAACAGGAAACAAGAGACCCAGTACTTC; cdr3_aa: CASSINRKQETQYF
v_call: TRBV7-3; clone_size: NA; j_call: TRBJ2-3; d_call: TRBD2; cdr3_nt: TGTGCCAGCAGCCCCCGGGGCGGGAGGACAGATACGCAGTATTTT; cdr3_aa: CASSPRGGRTDTQYF
v_call: TRBV24-1; clone_size: NA; j_call: TRBJ1-4; d_call: NA; cdr3_nt: TGTGCCACCAGTGATTTGCGTCAGGGAGGCGAAAAACTGTTTTTT; cdr3_aa: CATSDLRQGGEKLFF
v_call: TRBV30; clone_size: NA; j_call: TRBJ2-7; d_call: NA; cdr3_nt: TGTGCCTGGAGTGCTAGAAGCTACGAGCAGTACTTC; cdr3_aa: CAWSARSYEQYF
v_call: TRBV7-8; clone_size: NA; j_call: TRBJ2-2; d_call: TRBD2; cdr3_nt: TGTGCCAGCAGCCCGCGGACTAGCGGGACGGCGGCCGGGGAGCTGTTTTTT; cdr3_aa: CASSPRTSGTAAGELFF
v_call: TRBV9; clone_size: NA; j_call: TRBJ2-1; d_call: TRBD2; cdr3_nt: TGTGCCAGCAGCGCGGCTAGCGGGAGGTCCGGGCAGTTCTTC; cdr3_aa: CASSAASGRSGQFF
v_call: TRBV2; clone_size: NA; j_call: TRBJ1-3; d_call: TRBD1; cdr3_nt: TGTGCCATCCCAATCGAAACGGGGACAGTCTCTGGAAACACCATATATTTT; cdr3_aa: CAIPIETGTVSGNTIYF
v_call: TRBV11-2; clone_size: NA; j_call: TRBJ2-3; d_call: NA; cdr3_nt: TGTGCCAGCAGCTTCATACAGACAGATACGCAGTATTTT; cdr3_aa: CASSFIQTDTQYF
v_call: TRBV18; clone_size: NA; j_call: TRBJ2-3; d_call: TRBD1; cdr3_nt: TGTGCCAGCTCACCCCAGGGGGCTACAGATACGCAGTATTTT; cdr3_aa: CASSPQGATDTQYF
v_call: TRBV4-2; clone_size: NA; j_call: TRBJ1-4; d_call: NA; cdr3_nt: TGTGCCAGCAACTCGGCTCAAGGTCTCAGCGAAAAACTGTTTTTT; cdr3_aa: CASNSAQGLSEKLFF
v_call: TRBV19; clone_size: NA; j_call: TRBJ2-7; d_call: NA; cdr3_nt: TGTGCCAGTAGTATCGGCGGGGTCCCGGACGAGCAGTACTTC; cdr3_aa: CASSIGGVPDEQYF
v_call: TRBV5-1; clone_size: NA; j_call: TRBJ2-3; d_call: NA; cdr3_nt: TGCGCCAGCTGGAGGGGGGCCACGACAGATACGCAGTATTTT; cdr3_aa: CASWRGATTDTQYF
v_call: TRBV10-1; clone_size: NA; j_call: TRBJ2-3; d_call: NA; cdr3_nt: TGCGCCAGCAGTGGATTAACTGCAGATACGCAGTATTTT; cdr3_aa: CASSGLTADTQYF
v_call: TRBV2; clone_size: NA; j_call: TRBJ2-1; d_call: TRBD2; cdr3_nt: TGTGCCAGCAGCCGCCGACTAGCGGTTGGGGGTGAGCAGTTCTTC; cdr3_aa: CASSRRLAVGGEQFF
v_call: TRBV6-5; clone_size: few; j_call: TRBJ1-5; d_call: TRBD1; cdr3_nt: TGTGCCAGCATCGGACAGGGAGCGAGCAATCAGCCCCAGCATTTT; cdr3_aa: CASIGQGASNQPQHF
v_call: TRBV10-1; clone_size: NA; j_call: TRBJ2-7; d_call: TRBD2; cdr3_nt: TGCGCCAGCAGTGAGACAGCGGGAGAGCAGTACTTC; cdr3_aa: CASSETAGEQYF
v_call: TRBV28; clone_size: NA; j_call: TRBJ2-1; d_call: TRBD1; cdr3_nt: TGTGCCAGTGGGTCTACAGGGGGTAGGGTAGGTGAGCAGTTCTTC; cdr3_aa: CASGSTGGRVGEQFF
v_call: TRBV6-5; clone_size: NA; j_call: TRBJ2-5; d_call: NA; cdr3_nt: TGTGCCAGCAGTTACTCAGGGGAGACCCAGTACTTC; cdr3_aa: CASSYSGETQYF
v_call: TRBV12-3/TRBV12-4; clone_size: NA; j_call: TRBJ1-2; d_call: TRBD1; cdr3_nt: TGTGCCAGCAGTCTGGACAGGAACTATGGCTACACCTTC; cdr3_aa: CASSLDRNYGYTF
v_call: TRBV19; clone_size: NA; j_call: TRBJ2-7; d_call: NA; cdr3_nt: TGTGCCAGTAGTCCCCGTCCTGGGCCTGAGCAGTACTTC; cdr3_aa: CASSPRPGPEQYF
v_call: TRBV19; clone_size: NA; j_call: TRBJ1-3; d_call: NA; cdr3_nt: TGTGCCAGTAGTATGTCGGTTATCGGAAACACCATATATTTT; cdr3_aa: CASSMSVIGNTIYF
v_call: TRBV5-1; clone_size: NA; j_call: TRBJ2-2; d_call: NA; cdr3_nt: TGCGCCAGCAGCTTGGCCGTCATTAGCACCGGGGAGCTGTTTTTT; cdr3_aa: CASSLAVISTGELFF
v_call: TRBV7-3; clone_size: NA; j_call: TRBJ2-5; d_call: TRBD2; cdr3_nt: TGTGCCAGCAGCCCGGGGGGGCAAGAGACCCAGTACTTC; cdr3_aa: CASSPGGQETQYF
v_call: TRBV2; clone_size: NA; j_call: TRBJ2-1; d_call: NA; cdr3_nt: TGTGCCAGCAGTGAAACCAGCGCATTATACAATGAGCAGTTCTTC; cdr3_aa: CASSETSALYNEQFF
v_call: TRBV7-9; clone_size: NA; j_call: TRBJ2-3; d_call: NA; cdr3_nt: TGTGCCAGCAGCTTAGCACTCACAGATACGCAGTATTTT; cdr3_aa: CASSLALTDTQYF
v_call: TRBV5-1; clone_size: NA; j_call: TRBJ2-7; d_call: TRBD1; cdr3_nt: TGCGCCAGCAGCAACGGACAGGGCACCTCCTACGAGCAGTACTTC; cdr3_aa: CASSNGQGTSYEQYF
v_call: TRBV25-1; clone_size: NA; j_call: TRBJ1-1; d_call: NA; cdr3_nt: TGTGCCAGCAGTGAACCGGATAATATCAGAGCTGAAGCTTTCTTT; cdr3_aa: CASSEPDNIRAEAFF